Shown below are 31 T cell receptor beta chains from a single sample sequenced in a study of patients and donors after allogeneic stem cell transplantation. TCRdb independently ran MiXCR on the RT-PCR reads; one entry per CDR3 protein. The sample has roughly 800 distinct CDR3 sequences; 1.5% to 2% are singletons. The material sequenced was blood, either unsorted or a sorted T cell fraction (not recorded which). The origin of the receptors is a human donor who was either an allogeneic HSCT recipient or a stem cell or donor lymphocyte infusion donor (not recorded which). It is not recorded whose cells these are; they may come from a transplant donor.

This clonotype was seen more than once but under ten times. The rearrangement links TRBV2 to TRBJ2-3; D is ambiguous. This CDR3 contains 13 residues. V was cut by 7 bases and J by 0 bases, with 8 bases left in between. CDR1 and CDR2 from the germline V gene are SNHLY and FYNNEI. CDR3 amino acids: CASKALSTDTQYF. CDR3 in DNA: TGTGCCAGCAAAGCACTCAGCACAGATACGCAGTATTTT.

A few counts support this clonotype. The chain joins TRBV20-1 to TRBJ1-2; 10 bases are a match to TRBD1. V trimming: 3 bases; J trimming: 6 bases; junction bases outside the gene matches: 10. Germline V lookup: CDR1 DFQATT, CDR2 SNEGSKA (reference sequence). The CDR3 has 15 residues. Here the CDR3 reads CSASTGQGSSDGYTF. CDR3 DNA sequence: TGCAGTGCTAGTACGGGACAGGGGTCTTCGGATGGCTACACCTTC.

In its sample, this clonotype ranks as large. The chain links TRBV10-2 to TRBJ2-1; 12 nucleotides match TRBD2. The germline gives CDR1 WSHSY, CDR2 SAAADI. The CDR3 covers 14 residues. V dropped 7 bases and J dropped 9; count of bases not matched to a gene: 7. The CDR3 coding sequence is TGCGCCAGCACTCCGACTAGCGGGGGTAGTGAGCAGTTCTTC. Translation gives CASTPTSGGSEQFF.

This clonotype is classed as large. This chain links TRBV4-3 with TRBJ2-1; maybe TRBD1 (5 bases). V lost 6 bases to trimming and J lost 0 bases, with 12 bases between them. This CDR3 has 15 amino acids. Germline assignment: CDR1 LGHNA and CDR2 YSLEER. The CDR3 coding sequence is TGCGCCAGCAGTTACCAAGACAGCTCCTACAATGAGCAGTTCTTC. Residues: CASSYQDSSYNEQFF.

Within the sample, this clonotype is medium-sized. J is TRBJ2-3 and V is TRBV4-3; maybe TRBD2 (5 bases). There are 13 residues in the CDR3. Trimming took off 0 bases at V and 9 bases at J, with 10 bases between the two ends. Germline CDR1 LGHNA, CDR2 YSLEER. The CDR3: CASSQDRRETQYF. CDR3 in DNA: TGCGCCAGCAGCCAAGATCGAAGGGAGACGCAGTATTTT.

In its sample, this clonotype is medium-sized. The chain combines TRBV12-3 or TRBV12-4 with TRBJ2-7, with D maybe TRBD1 (5 bases). The V gene lost 0 bases and the J gene lost 2 bases, with 8 bases spanning the gap. The CDR3 has 14 residues. CDR3 in amino acids: CASSLAQGTYEQYF. In DNA form, the CDR3 reads TGTGCCAGCAGTTTAGCGCAGGGAACCTACGAGCAGTACTTC.

This clonotype is classed as medium-sized. The gene calls are TRBV7-6 and TRBJ2-3, with 8 positions matching TRBD2. With 4 bases clipped from V and 5 bases from J, the junction kept 17 bases outside the gene matches. The CDR3 runs 18 residues. The germline V gene encodes CDR1 SGHVS and CDR2 FNYEAQ. The CDR3, as DNA: TGTGCCAGCAGCTCGATTCCCTCGGGCGGGGGGCCTGAAGATACGCAGTATTTT. Encoded protein: CASSSIPSGGGPEDTQYF.

Here the CDR3 DNA reads TGCAGTGCTAGAGTACATGACTACGAGCAGTACTTC. Translated, it gives CSARVHDYEQYF. The chain has TRBV20-1 and TRBJ2-7, with D unclear. V lost 1 base and J 3 bases, leaving 7 bases between the germline ends. CDR1 DFQATT and CDR2 SNEGSKA come from the germline V gene (reference sequence). The CDR3 totals 12 residues.

By proportion, this clonotype is hyperexpanded. This sequence joins TRBV7-2 and TRBJ2-1; D is possibly TRBD1 (6 bases). V dropped 1 base and J dropped 7 bases, with 14 bases sitting between them. In germline, CDR1 is SGHTA, CDR2 FQGNSA. The CDR3 has 15 amino acids. The CDR3 sequence: CASSLDRESWNEQFF. In DNA form, the CDR3 reads TGTGCCAGCAGCTTAGACAGGGAGAGTTGGAATGAGCAGTTCTTC.

By sample fraction, this clonotype is medium-sized. The CDR3 sequence: CASRDSPNTEAFF. The CDR3 DNA sequence: TGTGCCAGCAGGGACAGCCCGAACACTGAAGCTTTCTTT. This rearrangement joins TRBV12-3 or TRBV12-4 to TRBJ1-1, with D possibly TRBD1 on 6 matching bases. This CDR3 spans 13 amino acids. The ends were cut back, 6 bases at V and 1 base at J, with 9 bases in the middle.

This clonotype ranks as medium-sized. This chain uses TRBV12-3 or TRBV12-4 with TRBJ1-1, with a weak D call TRBD1 (6 bases). The ends were cut back, 1 base at V and 3 bases at J, with 9 bases in the middle. CDR3 length: 14 amino acids. Written as DNA, the CDR3 is TGTGCCAGCAGTTTAGGCACAGGGTACACTGAAGCTTTCTTT. Amino acid sequence: CASSLGTGYTEAFF.

This clonotype is large (0.1 to 1%). The chain combines TRBV4-1 with TRBJ1-1; no definite D call. Looked up from germline, CDR1 is MGHRA and CDR2 is YSYEKL. The CDR3 spans 15 residues. V was pared by 1 base and J by 0 bases, with 9 bases between. CDR3 in amino acids: CASSQGTDMNTEAFF. CDR3 coding DNA: TGCGCCAGCAGCCAAGGAACAGATATGAACACTGAAGCTTTCTTT.

This clonotype is large by share. The chain carries TRBV30 and TRBJ2-7, with D tentatively TRBD1 (5 bases). The V gene's germline CDR1 is GTSNPN and CDR2 SVGIG (reference sequence). Trimming shortened V by 3 bases and J by 5 bases, and 14 bases separated the two germline ends. This CDR3 contains 13 residues. This CDR3 reads CAWSPGNRNEQYF. The CDR3 bases are TGTGCCTGGAGCCCAGGGAATCGAAACGAGCAGTACTTC. The full variable domain, in which reference TRBV30 and TRBJ2-7 provide the parts outside the CDR3, is SQTIHQWPATLVQPVGSPLSLECTVEGTSNPNLYWYRQAAGRGLQLLFYSVGIGQISSEVPQNLSASRPQDRQFILSSKKLLLSDSGFYLCAWSPGNRNEQYFGPGTRLTVT.

In its sample, this clonotype is medium-sized (0.01 to 0.1%). The chain recombines TRBV20-1 with TRBJ2-7; D gene ambiguous. CDR3 size: 11 residues. CDR1 is DFQATT, CDR2 SNEGSKA, per germline (reference sequence). The ends were cut back, 1 base at V and 7 bases at J, with 8 bases in the middle. The CDR3 DNA sequence: TGCAGTGCTAGAGTGGGATGGGAGCAGTACTTC. It translates to CSARVGWEQYF.

This chain joins TRBV7-6 and TRBJ2-5, with D hard to call. V was shortened by 0 bases and J by 5 bases, with 7 bases between the two germline ends. The CDR3 is 13 residues long. Germline CDR1 and CDR2: SGHVS and FNYEAQ. CDR3 amino acids: CASSLAPLETQYF. As DNA, the CDR3 is TGTGCCAGCAGCTTAGCCCCTCTTGAGACCCAGTACTTC.

By sample fraction, this clonotype is large (0.1 to 1%). The chain combines TRBV6-2 or TRBV6-3 with TRBJ1-5; D not resolved. Trimming removed 4 bases at V and 6 bases at J, with 13 bases between. The CDR3 length is 14 residues. Per germline, CDR1 MNHEY and CDR2 SVGEGT. Written as DNA, the CDR3 is TGTGCCAGCAGTTCTTTCACGGAGAGTCAGCCCCAGCATTTT. Its protein product is CASSSFTESQPQHF.

This clonotype is labeled as medium-sized (0.01 to 0.1%). V and J are TRBV2 and TRBJ1-6; possible D gene TRBD1, 6 bases. Per the germline V gene, CDR1 is SNHLY and CDR2 is FYNNEI. This CDR3 has 13 residues. The V end was cut by 7 bases, the J end by 3 bases, with 7 bases between. CDR3 in amino acids: CASIGGYNSPLHF. The CDR3 DNA follows: TGTGCCAGCATAGGGGGCTATAATTCACCCCTCCACTTT.

The V gene is TRBV5-1, the J gene TRBJ1-2; 7 bases are shared with TRBD1. The CDR3 is 13 residues long. V lost 7 bases and J lost 6; bases outside the gene matches: 9. Germline values: CDR1 SGHRS, CDR2 YFSETQ. In nucleotides, the CDR3 is TGCGCCAGCGACCAAGGAGGGGGCGATGGCTACACCTTC. Amino acid sequence: CASDQGGGDGYTF.

Judged by abundance, this clonotype is medium-sized (0.01 to 0.1%). The chain employs TRBV30 and TRBJ2-7; 8 nucleotides match TRBD2. Germline CDR1 is GTSNPN and CDR2 is SVGIG (reference sequence). This CDR3 spans 14 amino acids. Unmatched junction bases numbered 3, after V lost 0 bases and J lost 2 bases. CDR3 bases: TGTGCCTGGAGTGTGGCGGGGGGCCCCTACGAGCAGTACTTC. Its translation is CAWSVAGGPYEQYF.

This clonotype was observed a handful of times. V is TRBV6-5 and J is TRBJ2-7, with unresolved D. The CDR3 is 15 residues long. Trimming shortened V by 6 bases and J by 3 bases, and 18 bases separated the two germline ends. CDR1 is MNHEY and CDR2 is SVGAGI in the germline V gene. CDR3 loop: CASSQGSGGNYEQYF. The CDR3 bases are TGTGCCAGCAGCCAAGGGTCAGGTGGGAACTACGAGCAGTACTTC.

This clonotype was found a few times. The chain is built from TRBV30 and TRBJ1-2, with D perhaps matching TRBD1 (5 bases). CDR3 size: 13 residues. Germline V gives CDR1 GTSNPN, CDR2 SVGIG (reference sequence). V lost 0 bases and J lost 8, with 13 bases in between. In nucleotides, the CDR3 is TGTGCCTGGAGTGTGGGGACTTACCCCGGCTACACCTTC. This encodes CAWSVGTYPGYTF. The whole variable domain, remainder taken from reference TRBV30 and TRBJ1-2, is SQTIHQWPATLVQPVGSPLSLECTVEGTSNPNLYWYRQAAGRGLQLLFYSVGIGQISSEVPQNLSASRPQDRQFILSSKKLLLSDSGFYLCAWSVGTYPGYTFGSGTRLTVV.

By proportion, this clonotype is medium-sized. This chain uses TRBV5-1 with TRBJ2-5, with 7 bases lining up with TRBD2. Losses at the gene ends were 1 base for V and 4 bases for J; bases not matched to a gene: 4. The CDR3 loop spans 14 amino acids. Germline CDR1 and CDR2: SGHRS and YFSETQ. This chain's CDR3 is CASSLFPGGETQYF. Here the CDR3 DNA reads TGCGCCAGCAGCTTGTTTCCGGGAGGAGAGACCCAGTACTTC.

This clonotype is termed large (0.1 to 1%). The chain carries TRBV7-8 and TRBJ1-1; 7 positions agree with TRBD1. Per germline, CDR1 SGHVS and CDR2 FQNEAQ. The trim removed 5 bases at V and 3 bases at J, leaving 6 bases unmatched. The CDR3 consists of 14 residues. The CDR3, as DNA: TGTGCCAGCAGCAGAGACAGGGTTTACACTGAAGCTTTCTTT. This sequence encodes CASSRDRVYTEAFF.

The V call is TRBV20-1, the J call TRBJ2-7; 7 nucleotides match TRBD1. The V segment lost 3 bases and the J segment 2 bases; nucleotides outside the gene matches: 7. The germline CDR1 and CDR2 sequences are DFQATT and SNEGSKA (reference sequence). This CDR3 spans 14 amino acids. The CDR3 loop is CSARSEGAAYEQYF. DNA of the CDR3: TGCAGTGCTAGGAGTGAGGGGGCAGCCTACGAGCAGTACTTC.

By proportion, this clonotype is large. The V call is TRBV7-9, the J call TRBJ2-1, with 9 bases lining up with TRBD1. From germline, CDR1 is SEHNR and CDR2 FQNEAQ (reference sequence). The ends lost 4 bases at V and 8 bases at J; junction bases unmatched: 9. The CDR3 spans 15 residues. The CDR3 is CASSYTGGEVYEQFF. The CDR3, as DNA: TGTGCCAGCAGCTATACAGGGGGCGAAGTCTATGAGCAGTTCTTC.

J is TRBJ2-7 and V is TRBV15; no clear D gene. V was clipped by 1 base and J by 0 bases, with 7 bases between them. Per germline, CDR1 LNHNV and CDR2 YYDKDF (reference sequence). There are 14 residues in the CDR3. The CDR3 here is CATSRVGRSYEQYF. In nucleotides, the CDR3 is TGTGCCACCAGCAGAGTCGGTCGCTCCTACGAGCAGTACTTC. The entire variable domain, with the rest obtained from reference TRBV15 and TRBJ2-7, is as follows: DAMVIQNPRYQVTQFGKPVTLSCSQTLNHNVMYWYQQKSSQAPKLLFHYYDKDFNNEADTPDNFQSRRPNTSFCFLDIRSPGLGDTAMYLCATSRVGRSYEQYFGPGTRLTVT.

Relative to its sample, this clonotype is medium-sized (0.01 to 0.1%). The chain recombines TRBV4-2 with TRBJ2-3, with 9 nucleotides matching TRBD1. V was clipped by 3 bases and J by 4 bases; unmatched bases: 5. CDR3 length: 15 amino acids. Germline lookup yields CDR1 LGHNA and CDR2 YNFKEQ. The CDR3 spells CASSQGQGEADTQYF. CDR3 bases: TGTGCCAGCAGCCAGGGACAGGGTGAAGCAGATACGCAGTATTTT.

By share, this clonotype ranks as large. This rearrangement joins TRBV6-5 to TRBJ1-2; the D is unclear. The germline V gene has CDR1 MNHEY and CDR2 SVGAGI. Trimming removed 2 bases at V and 5 bases at J, with 18 bases between. The CDR3 contains 16 residues. The CDR3 nucleotides read TGTGCCAGCAGTTACCCACGGGGAGAAGGGTGGTATGGCTACACCTTC. This translates into CASSYPRGEGWYGYTF.

In its sample, this clonotype ranks as medium-sized (0.01 to 0.1%). The chain links TRBV12-3 or TRBV12-4 to TRBJ2-1; D unclear. The CDR3 length is 12 residues. V dropped 2 bases and J dropped 6 bases, with 5 bases sitting between them. CDR3 amino acids: CASSLRINEQFF. CDR3 coding DNA: TGTGCCAGCAGTTTACGTATCAATGAGCAGTTCTTC.

By frequency in the sample, this clonotype is medium-sized. The chain combines TRBV27 with TRBJ2-6; D unresolved. Germline CDR1 is MNHEY and CDR2 is SMNVEV (reference sequence). Trimming cost V 6 bases and J 4 bases, with 4 bases left between them. This CDR3 is 12 amino acids long. As DNA, the CDR3 is TGTGCCAGCAGGCGGGGGGCCAACGTCCTGACTTTC. This gives the protein CASRRGANVLTF. Filled out from reference TRBV27 and TRBJ2-6, the complete variable domain reads EAQVTQNPRYLITVTGKKLTVTCSQNMNHEYMSWYRQDPGLGLRQIYYSMNVEVTDKGDVPEGYKVSRKEKRNFPLILESPSPNQTSLYFCASRRGANVLTFGAGSRLTVL.

This chain uses TRBV12-3 or TRBV12-4 with TRBJ2-3; unclear D gene. Trimming pared 5 bases from V and 5 bases from J, leaving 5 bases between. The CDR3 covers 11 residues. The DNA of the CDR3 is TGTGCCAGCAGTCCACTAGATACGCAGTATTTT. It codes for CASSPLDTQYF.